This T cell receptor (beta chain) derives from a study of human thymus T cells. The assay was immunoSEQ multiplex PCR, and TCRdb's table has in-frame clones only and misses some. The data contain 120,000 or so clones, around 94% of them singletons. Notes on this clone: As yet, its antigen is unknown.

The V segment lost 3 bases and the J segment 0 bases; nucleotides outside the gene matches: 14. Germline V gene lookup returns CDR1 SGHNT and CDR2 YYREEE (reference sequence). The CDR3 covers 18 residues. Thymus pieces cut out during corrective heart surgery were the tissue that was used. General observations from the study: In thymic and blood repertoires alike, V and J usage looked biased.

The rearrangement links TRBV5-4 to TRBJ2-7, with 8 bases lining up with TRBD2. The source of this sequence is a boy in the first two years of life with a congenital heart defect but otherwise immunologically healthy. Material: thymus tissue. CDR3 sequence reads: CASSSTVLAGLSSYEQYF. The DNA of the CDR3 is TGTGCCAGCAGCTCCACCGTTCTAGCGGGTTTGAGCTCCTACGAGCAGTACTTC.